Described below is a single T cell receptor (beta chain) sequence and its context. In the original processing: How many nucleated cells were present was estimated from reference gene primer amplification. Sequencing was performed with immunoSEQ multiplex PCR; in TCRdb, only in-frame clones are kept and a portion is missing. V, J and clone size were drawn from that table, and D and trimming were deduced from the DNA. Here the sample spans about 74,000 clones, 70% to 90% being singletons. The sample comes from a study of blood T cell repertoires in COVID-19. As for the study in general: Spain, Italy and the United States supplied samples that represented acute and convalescent COVID-19.

The CDR3 length is 14 residues. Trimming left V 4 bases short and J 7 bases short, with 13 bases between. Germline V gene lookup returns CDR1 PRHDT and CDR2 FYEKMQ (reference sequence). The TCR originated in a man between 65 and 79 years old with active or convalescent COVID-19. This sequence joins TRBV13 and TRBJ1-4, with D possibly being TRBD1 (6 bases). Input material: peripheral blood. This CDR3 is CASSSDRYSEKLFF. DNA for the CDR3: TGTGCCAGCAGCTCCGACAGGTACTCTGAAAAACTGTTTTTT.